These 22 T cell receptor beta chains share one sample of origin, sequenced in a study of blood T cell repertoires in COVID-19. The data were produced by immunoSEQ multiplex PCR, yet TCRdb's version contains in-frame clones alone and is incomplete. This sample carries approximately 100,000 clones, more than 60% of them seen once, and the ten largest clones take 20% to 25%. Sequences were obtained from peripheral blood. The receptor set was obtained from a man in his 70s with active or convalescent COVID-19.

This chain links TRBV12-3 or TRBV12-4 with TRBJ1-1; TRBD1 aligns across 7 bases. CDR3 length: 13 amino acids. Trimming took 2 bases from V and 5 from J; bases not matched to a gene: 2. The DNA of the CDR3 is TGTGCCAGCAGTTTAAAGACAGGGACTGAAGCTTTCTTT. Protein product: CASSLKTGTEAFF.

The V gene is TRBV10-3, the J gene TRBJ1-4; 7 bases align to TRBD1. The CDR3 is made up of 13 amino acids. Germline lookup yields CDR1 ENHRY and CDR2 SYGVKD. J was trimmed by 8 bases and V by 4 bases; bases with no gene match: 4. The CDR3 bases are TGTGCCATCAGTGGAAGGGGGCAGGAAAAACTGTTTTTT. Protein: CAISGRGQEKLFF.

This clone was seen a single time. This chain uses TRBV12-3 or TRBV12-4 with TRBJ2-2, with D uncertain. The CDR3 sequence is 13 residues long. V lost 3 bases and J 1 base, leaving 3 bases between the germline ends. Written as DNA, the CDR3 is TGTGCCAGCAGTTTCTGGAACACCGGGGAGCTGTTTTTT. It yields the protein CASSFWNTGELFF.

J is TRBJ2-7 and V is TRBV5-1; 10 bases fit TRBD1. The CDR3 is 14 residues long. The J segment lost 3 bases and the V segment lost 4 bases, leaving 4 bases of the junction unmatched. CDR1 is SGHRS and CDR2 is YFSETQ in the germline V gene. CDR3 bases: TGCGCCAGCAGCCCGGGGGACAGGGGCTACGAGCAGTACTTC. Protein product: CASSPGDRGYEQYF.

V and J are TRBV12-3 or TRBV12-4 and TRBJ2-3; D gene ambiguous. The CDR3 length is 12 residues. Deletions cut 3 bases from V and 5 bases from J, with 6 bases between. The CDR3 loop is CASSLGIDTQYF. As DNA, the CDR3 is TGTGCCAGCAGTTTGGGCATAGATACGCAGTATTTT.

This sequence joins TRBV20-1 and TRBJ2-3; a possible D gene is TRBD2 (5 bases). V lost 6 bases, J lost 4 bases, and 8 bases lay in between. Germline loops: CDR1 DFQATT, CDR2 SNEGSKA (reference sequence). The CDR3 is 11 residues long. The CDR3 DNA is TGCAGTGCGGAACTAGCAGATACGCAGTATTTT. As protein: CSAELADTQYF.

This clone came up a few times. The V call is TRBV24-1, the J call TRBJ2-1; the match to TRBD2 covers 14 bases. Germline CDR1 and CDR2: KGHDR and SFDVKD. CDR3 size: 14 residues. The J segment lost 7 bases and the V segment lost 5 bases, leaving 0 bases of the junction unmatched. CDR3 nucleotide sequence: TGTGCCACCAGTGGGACTAGCGGGGGGAATGAGCAGTTCTTC. Its protein product is CATSGTSGGNEQFF.

The chain has TRBV28 and TRBJ2-3, with D tentatively TRBD2 (7 bases). The CDR3 consists of 16 residues. The V gene's germline CDR1 is MDHEN and CDR2 SYDVKM. V was clipped by 2 bases and J by 6 bases, with 18 bases between them. CDR3 DNA: TGTGCCAGCAGTTTAGCGGGGGCTAGCGGAGCGGATACGCAGTATTTT. It codes for CASSLAGASGADTQYF.

CDR3 sequence (DNA): TGTGCCAGCAGCCAAGGTTTCCGGGATCCTTTGCCCCAGCATTTT. Translated, it gives CASSQGFRDPLPQHF. The rearrangement links TRBV3-1 (or the pseudogene TRBV3-2) to TRBJ1-5; no reliable D call. Trimming pared 1 base from V and 9 bases from J, leaving 16 bases between. This CDR3 spans 15 amino acids. Germline-derived CDR1 and CDR2 are LGHDT and YNNKEL (reference sequence).

The rearrangement joins TRBV6-5 to TRBJ1-5; maybe TRBD1 (6 bases). Germline lookup yields CDR1 MNHEY and CDR2 SVGAGI. V was trimmed by 5 bases and J by 7 bases, leaving 18 bases between them. The CDR3 is made up of 15 amino acids. The CDR3 protein is CASSPRGGKGQPQHF. CDR3 nucleotide sequence: TGTGCCAGCAGTCCCAGGGGTGGCAAGGGCCAGCCCCAGCATTTT.

This chain links TRBV2 with TRBJ1-5, with a possible D match to TRBD1 (6 bases). V was shortened by 6 bases and J by 4 bases, with 10 bases between the two germline ends. CDR3 size: 13 residues. Germline CDR1 SNHLY, CDR2 FYNNEI. CDR3 nucleotides: TGTGCCAGCAGAAATGGACAGAATCAGCCCCAGCATTTT. This codes for CASRNGQNQPQHF.

J is TRBJ2-5 and V is TRBV7-3; perhaps TRBD1 as D (6 bases). This CDR3 is built from 13 residues. V was cut by 3 bases and J by 7 bases, with 12 bases left in between. Germline V gene data show CDR1 as SGHTA and CDR2 as FQGTGA. Here the CDR3 DNA reads TGTGCCAGCAGCTTTACACAGGGTGGGACCCAGTACTTC. Translated, it gives CASSFTQGGTQYF. The full variable domain, completed using reference TRBV7-3 and TRBJ2-5, is GAGVSQTPSNKVTEKGKYVELRCDPISGHTALYWYRQSLGQGPEFLIYFQGTGAADDSGLPNDRFFAVRPEGSVSTLKIQRTERGDSAVYLCASSFTQGGTQYFGPGTRLLVL.

The rearrangement links TRBV19 to TRBJ1-1; D not resolved. Germline V lookup: CDR1 LNHDA, CDR2 SQIVND (reference sequence). Deletions cut 7 bases from V and 0 bases from J, with 15 bases between. The length of the CDR3 is 15 residues. This chain's CDR3 is CASISRGSLNTEAFF. CDR3 in DNA: TGTGCCAGTATCTCCAGAGGATCTTTGAACACTGAAGCTTTCTTT.

The gene calls are TRBV6-1 and TRBJ1-5; TRBD1 agrees at 8 bases. Germline lookup yields CDR1 MNHNS and CDR2 SASEGT. After removal of 0 bases from V and 9 bases from J, the junction contained 4 bases not matched to a gene. The length of the CDR3 is 14 residues. The CDR3 loop is CASSEAQGEVPQHF. In nucleotides, the CDR3 is TGTGCCAGCAGTGAAGCACAGGGGGAAGTGCCCCAGCATTTT.

The chain couples TRBV5-1 to TRBJ1-1, with D hard to call. CDR1 and CDR2 from the germline V gene are SGHRS and YFSETQ. CDR3 length: 13 residues. V was shortened by 0 bases and J by 6 bases, with 9 bases between the two germline ends. The DNA for the CDR3 is TGCGCCAGCAGCTTGGAGGCGGGCGCTGAAGCTTTCTTT. Protein: CASSLEAGAEAFF. Full variable domain (missing parts from reference TRBV5-1 and TRBJ1-1): KAGVTQTPRYLIKTRGQQVTLSCSPISGHRSVSWYQQTPGQGLQFLFEYFSETQRNKGNFPGRFSGRQFSNSRSEMNVSTLELGDSALYLCASSLEAGAEAFFGQGTRLTVV.

J is TRBJ1-3 and V is TRBV2, with 9 bases identical to TRBD1. Trimming removed 10 bases from V and 1 base from J; junction bases left unmatched: 2. The CDR3 loop spans 13 amino acids. Germline values: CDR1 SNHLY, CDR2 FYNNEI. The CDR3 region has the DNA TGTGCCACCGGACAGGGGTCTGGAAACACCATATATTTT. It codes for CATGQGSGNTIYF.

The J gene is TRBJ2-3, the V gene TRBV5-1; 9 positions agree with TRBD1. Germline V lookup: CDR1 SGHRS, CDR2 YFSETQ. The length of the CDR3 is 16 residues. V gave up 3 bases and J gave up 6 bases; unmatched junction bases: 11. CDR3 nucleotides: TGCGCCAGCAGCTCCCTACAGGGGGCCTTTATGGATACGCAGTATTTT. This gives the protein CASSSLQGAFMDTQYF.

The J gene is TRBJ1-2, the V gene TRBV30, with a possible D match to TRBD1 (6 bases). Germline V gene lookup returns CDR1 GTSNPN and CDR2 SVGIG (reference sequence). The V gene lost 4 bases and the J gene lost 4 bases, with 16 bases spanning the gap. The CDR3 is 14 residues long. The CDR3 DNA is TGTGCCTGGATACTACCGGGACACTTCTATGGCTACACCTTC. Amino acids: CAWILPGHFYGYTF.

This sequence joins TRBV9 and TRBJ2-7, with unresolved D. The CDR3 has 13 residues. Germline values: CDR1 SGDLS, CDR2 YYNGEE. Trimming shortened V by 2 bases and J by 0 bases, and 6 bases separated the two germline ends. Written as DNA, the CDR3 is TGTGCCAGCAGCGTCACTGGCTCCTACGAGCAGTACTTC. This sequence encodes CASSVTGSYEQYF.

The gene calls are TRBV18 and TRBJ1-2; TRBD1 is a possible D gene (5 bases). Looked up from germline, CDR1 is KGHSH and CDR2 is LQKENI. The length of the CDR3 is 14 residues. Trimming pared 4 bases from V and 3 bases from J, leaving 12 bases between. The CDR3 sequence is CASSLQGGDYGYTF. The CDR3 nucleotides are TGTGCCAGCTCACTCCAGGGTGGGGACTATGGCTACACCTTC.

The rearrangement joins TRBV6-5 to TRBJ2-7, with 7 bases lining up with TRBD2. There are 14 residues in the CDR3. Germline-derived CDR1 and CDR2 are MNHEY and SVGAGI. J was trimmed by 2 bases and V by 7 bases; bases with no gene match: 8. CDR3 DNA sequence: TGTGCCAGCAAAACAACCGGGACTACCTACGAGCAGTACTTC. This encodes CASKTTGTTYEQYF.

This clone showed up just a few times. V usage is TRBV19 and J usage is TRBJ1-6; possible D gene TRBD1, 5 bases. This CDR3 has 15 amino acids. Germline V gives CDR1 LNHDA, CDR2 SQIVND (reference sequence). With 6 bases removed from V and 7 bases from J, the gap between germline ends came to 16 bases. CDR3 sequence: CASSQQGVGNSPLHF. CDR3 DNA: TGTGCCAGTAGCCAGCAAGGGGTCGGCAATTCACCCCTCCACTTT.